The entry below describes one T cell receptor (beta chain). Profiling relied on immunoSEQ multiplex PCR, and the TCRdb table lists in-frame clones only, not all of them. Here the sample spans about 97,000 clones, around nine tenths being singletons. CDR1 and CDR2 from the germline V gene are MGHRA and YSYEKL. There are 15 residues in the CDR3. J lost 8 bases, V lost 4 bases, and 11 bases had no gene match. This sample is part of a study of T cell changes during pregnancy in multiple sclerosis. Source: peripheral blood, taken in the second trimester of pregnancy. The clonotype comes from a female donor in good health, enrolled as a control in a pregnancy study. The rearrangement links TRBV4-1 to TRBJ1-3, with TRBD1 identical over 7 bases. The CDR3 DNA follows: TGCGCCAGCAGCCCTTATGACAGGGTGGTAGACACCATATATTTT. Protein: CASSPYDRVVDTIYF.